This TCR beta chain appears in the sequencing data of a study of PD-L1 blockade in urothelial cancer. CDR3 size: 14 residues. Germline V CDR1 and CDR2: LNHDA, SQIVND (reference sequence). V lost 1 base and J lost 11; bases outside the gene matches: 8. TCRdb keeps only in-frame clones here, not all; method: immunoSEQ multiplex PCR. The sample holds roughly 90,000 clones, roughly 90% seen once. The chain couples TRBV19 to TRBJ2-1, with 7 bases aligning to TRBD1. The source was PBMCs, collected around atezolizumab (anti-PD-L1) treatment. This receptor was identified in a man between 60 and 75 years old with urothelial cancer. DNA for the CDR3: TGTGCCAGTAGTATAGCGGCACAGGGGACAAAGCAGTTCTTC. It translates to CASSIAAQGTKQFF.